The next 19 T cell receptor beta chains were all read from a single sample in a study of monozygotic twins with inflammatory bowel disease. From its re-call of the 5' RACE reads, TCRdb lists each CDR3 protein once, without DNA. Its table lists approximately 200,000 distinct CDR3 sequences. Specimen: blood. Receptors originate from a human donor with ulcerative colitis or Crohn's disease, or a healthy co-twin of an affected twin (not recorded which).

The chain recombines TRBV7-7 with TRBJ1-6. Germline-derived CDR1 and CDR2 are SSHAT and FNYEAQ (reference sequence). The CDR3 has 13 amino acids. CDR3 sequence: CASSLARNSPLHF.

This CDR3 is CAISDPTGLAGGITDTQYF. The chain has TRBV10-3 and TRBJ2-3; lacking DNA, the TRBD2 call made by TCRdb goes unchecked. This CDR3 comprises 19 residues. From germline, CDR1 is ENHRY and CDR2 SYGVKD.

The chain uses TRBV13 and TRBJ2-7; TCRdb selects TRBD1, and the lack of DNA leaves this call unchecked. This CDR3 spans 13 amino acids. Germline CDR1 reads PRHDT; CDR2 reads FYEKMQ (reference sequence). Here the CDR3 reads CATLRRGESEQYF.

The CDR3 spells CASSSRQGLNTEAFF. This chain links TRBV12-3 or TRBV12-4 with TRBJ1-1; TCRdb's D gene call, TRBD1, goes unchecked for lack of DNA. There are 15 residues in the CDR3.

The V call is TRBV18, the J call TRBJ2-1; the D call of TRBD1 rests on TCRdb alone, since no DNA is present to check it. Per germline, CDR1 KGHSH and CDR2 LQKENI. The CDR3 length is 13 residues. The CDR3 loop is CASSPIQGNEQFF.

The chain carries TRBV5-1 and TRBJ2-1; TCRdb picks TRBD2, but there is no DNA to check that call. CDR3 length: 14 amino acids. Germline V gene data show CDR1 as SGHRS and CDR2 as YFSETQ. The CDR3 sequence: CASSPGLAVYEQFF.

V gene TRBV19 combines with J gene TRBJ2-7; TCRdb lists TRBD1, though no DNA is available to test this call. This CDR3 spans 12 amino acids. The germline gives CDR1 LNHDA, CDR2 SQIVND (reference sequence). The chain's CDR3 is CASSTPGNEQYF.

CDR3 in amino acids: CSARDPRQAYNEQFF. The genes are TRBV20-1 and TRBJ2-1; TCRdb returns TRBD1, unconfirmable since there is no DNA. Germline CDR1 and CDR2: DFQATT and SNEGSKA (reference sequence). The CDR3 extends over 15 amino acids.

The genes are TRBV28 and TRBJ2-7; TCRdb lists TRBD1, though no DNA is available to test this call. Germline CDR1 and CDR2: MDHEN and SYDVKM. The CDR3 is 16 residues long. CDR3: CASSPPQAGAADEQYF.

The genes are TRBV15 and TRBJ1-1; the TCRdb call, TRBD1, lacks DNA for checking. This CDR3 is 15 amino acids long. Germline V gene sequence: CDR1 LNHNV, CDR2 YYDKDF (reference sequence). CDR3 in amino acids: CATKTAGTGVTEAFF. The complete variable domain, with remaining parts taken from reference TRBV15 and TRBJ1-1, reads DAMVIQNPRYQVTQFGKPVTLSCSQTLNHNVMYWYQQKSSQAPKLLFHYYDKDFNNEADTPDNFQSRRPNTSFCFLDIRSPGLGDTAMYLCATKTAGTGVTEAFFGQGTRLTVV.

CDR3 region: CASSASGNGQNSPLHF. The V call is TRBV9, the J call TRBJ1-6; the D call of TRBD1 rests on TCRdb alone, since no DNA is present to check it. Germline lookup yields CDR1 SGDLS and CDR2 YYNGEE. This CDR3 has 16 amino acids.

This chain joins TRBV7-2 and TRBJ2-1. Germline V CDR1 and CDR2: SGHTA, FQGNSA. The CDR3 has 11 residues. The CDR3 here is CASQEVNEQFF.

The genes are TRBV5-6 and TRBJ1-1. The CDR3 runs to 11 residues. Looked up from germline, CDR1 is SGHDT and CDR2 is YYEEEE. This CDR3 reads CASSISTEAFF. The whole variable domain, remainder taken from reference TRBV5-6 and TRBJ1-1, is DAGVTQSPTHLIKTRGQQVTLRCSPKSGHDTVSWYQQALGQGPQFIFQYYEEEERQRGNFPDRFSGHQFPNYSSELNVNALLLGDSALYLCASSISTEAFFGQGTRLTVV.

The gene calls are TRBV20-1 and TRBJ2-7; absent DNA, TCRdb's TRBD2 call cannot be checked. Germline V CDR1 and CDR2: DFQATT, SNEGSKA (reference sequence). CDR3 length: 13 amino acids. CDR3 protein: CSASPGTSYEQYF.

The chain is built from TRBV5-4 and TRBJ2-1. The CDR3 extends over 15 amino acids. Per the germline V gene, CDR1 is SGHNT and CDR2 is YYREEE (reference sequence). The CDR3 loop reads CASSLSLATYNEQFF.

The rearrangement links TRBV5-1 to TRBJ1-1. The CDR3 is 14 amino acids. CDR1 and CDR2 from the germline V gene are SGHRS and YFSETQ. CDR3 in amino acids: CASSWTAQNTEAFF.

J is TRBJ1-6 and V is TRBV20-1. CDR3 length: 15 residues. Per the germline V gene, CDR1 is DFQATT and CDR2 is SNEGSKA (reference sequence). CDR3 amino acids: CSAPAGGSYNSPLHF.

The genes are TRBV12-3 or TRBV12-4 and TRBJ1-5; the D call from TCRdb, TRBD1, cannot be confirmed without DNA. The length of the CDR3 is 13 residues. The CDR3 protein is CASSQNRDQPQHF.

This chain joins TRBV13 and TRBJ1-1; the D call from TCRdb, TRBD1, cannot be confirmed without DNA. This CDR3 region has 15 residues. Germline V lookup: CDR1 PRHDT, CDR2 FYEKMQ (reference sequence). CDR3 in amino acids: CASSDTGTGDTEAFF.